The entry that follows covers one TCR beta chain sequence. From germline, CDR1 is SQVTM and CDR2 ANQGSEA. V shed 4 bases, J shed 7 bases, and the junction held 10 bases outside the gene matches. The CDR3 consists of 14 residues. Version v3.0 of the immunoSEQ assay ran at survey level. Clones were sequenced by immunoSEQ multiplex PCR, and TCRdb holds only the in-frame ones, with some missing. This sample carries some 27,000 clones, about 94% of them seen once, and the ten largest clones take around 6.4%. The sample belongs to a study of long-term antiretroviral therapy in people with HIV. The receptor was isolated from a woman in her forties with HIV. The source was unsorted PBMCs, collected around 6.5 years after starting antiretroviral therapy. The rearrangement uses TRBV29-1 and TRBJ1-2, with 9 nucleotides matching TRBD1. CDR3 bases: TGCAGCGTTGGAAGACAGGGGGATACGGGTGGCTACACCTTC. As protein: CSVGRQGDTGGYTF.